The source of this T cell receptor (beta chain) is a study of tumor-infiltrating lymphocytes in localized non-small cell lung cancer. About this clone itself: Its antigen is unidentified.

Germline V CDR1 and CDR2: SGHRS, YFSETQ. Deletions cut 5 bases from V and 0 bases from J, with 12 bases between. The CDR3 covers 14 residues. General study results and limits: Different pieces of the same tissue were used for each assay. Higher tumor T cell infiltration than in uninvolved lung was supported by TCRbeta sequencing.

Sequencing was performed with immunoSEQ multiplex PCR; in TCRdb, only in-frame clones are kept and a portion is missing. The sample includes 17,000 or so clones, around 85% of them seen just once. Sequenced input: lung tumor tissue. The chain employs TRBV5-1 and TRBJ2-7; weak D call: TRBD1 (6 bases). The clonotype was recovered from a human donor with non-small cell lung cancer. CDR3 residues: CASSLDSSSYEQYF. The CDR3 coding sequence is TGCGCCAGCAGTCTGGACAGCAGCTCCTACGAGCAGTACTTC.